Each of the 2 T cell receptor beta chains below was sequenced from the same sample in a study of early T cells in non-severe SARS-CoV-2 infection. TCRdb re-analysed the 5' RACE reads in MiXCR, keeping a single row per CDR3 protein. The sample shows some 55,000 distinct CDR3 sequences, 10% to 15% of them seen only once. This specimen was whole blood, taken at baseline. The receptor source for this set is an adult who was a healthcare worker with PCR-confirmed SARS-CoV-2 infection or an uninfected control (not recorded which).

This clonotype was counted many times. The chain employs TRBV7-6 and TRBJ1-1, with TRBD1 matching over 9 bases. J was trimmed by 0 bases and V by 5 bases; bases with no gene match: 13. The germline gives CDR1 SGHVS, CDR2 FNYEAQ. This CDR3 spans 18 amino acids. The CDR3 protein is CASSLQDRGLGMNTEAFF. The CDR3 bases are TGTGCCAGCAGCCTACAGGACAGGGGTCTGGGCATGAACACTGAAGCTTTCTTT.

This clonotype was detected ten times or more. V is TRBV2 and J is TRBJ2-6, with a tentative D call TRBD1 (6 bases). Between the trimmed V and J ends, which lost 9 bases and 2 bases, there was a span of 11 bases. The CDR3 consists of 14 residues. Germline lookup yields CDR1 SNHLY and CDR2 FYNNEI. The CDR3 loop reads CARNHRAGANVLTF. CDR3 nucleotide sequence: TGTGCCAGAAACCACAGGGCTGGGGCCAACGTCCTGACTTTC. Based on the CDR3 plus reference TRBV2 and TRBJ2-6, the full variable domain is EPEVTQTPSHQVTQMGQEVILRCVPISNHLYFYWYRQILGQKVEFLVSFYNNEISEKSEIFDDQFSVERPDGSNFTLKIRSTKLEDSAMYFCARNHRAGANVLTFGAGSRLTVL.